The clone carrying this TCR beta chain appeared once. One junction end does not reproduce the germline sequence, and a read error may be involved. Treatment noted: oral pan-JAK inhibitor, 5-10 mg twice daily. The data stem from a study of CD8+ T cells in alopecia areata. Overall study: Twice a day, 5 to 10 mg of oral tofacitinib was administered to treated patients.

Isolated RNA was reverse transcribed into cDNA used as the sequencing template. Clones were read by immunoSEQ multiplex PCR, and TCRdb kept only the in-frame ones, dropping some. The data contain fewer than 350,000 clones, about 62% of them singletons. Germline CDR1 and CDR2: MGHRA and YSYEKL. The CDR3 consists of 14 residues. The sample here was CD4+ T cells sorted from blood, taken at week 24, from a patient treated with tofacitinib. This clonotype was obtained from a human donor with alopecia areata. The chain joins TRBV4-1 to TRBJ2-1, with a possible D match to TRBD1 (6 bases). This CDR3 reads CASRAPQGGDEQFF. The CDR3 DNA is TGCGCCAGCAGGGCCCCACAGGGTGGAGATGAGCAATTCTTC.